This T cell receptor beta chain was sequenced during a study of blood T cell repertoires in COVID-19. Study information: Acute and convalescent COVID-19 specimens originated in the United States, Italy and Spain. Sample material is recorded as cDNA or gDNA derived from T cells, B-cell-depleted T cells, or PBMCs.

In the study's own analysis: Nucleated cell number was recorded as an estimate derived from reference gene primer amplification. Generated by immunoSEQ multiplex PCR, the TCRdb table keeps only in-frame clones and is missing some. The V and J calls and the clone size are those of that table, but D and trimming were determined from the DNA. The table records fewer than 250,000 clones, around four fifths of them present only once. Trimming took 5 bases from V and 2 from J; bases not matched to a gene: 4. CDR3 length: 15 amino acids. CDR1 is GTSNPN and CDR2 is SVGIG in the germline V gene (reference sequence).

This sequence originates from a woman aged 40 to 50 with active or convalescent COVID-19. Sample: peripheral blood. This chain joins TRBV30 and TRBJ2-3; 13 bases match TRBD2. The CDR3 reads CAWAGTSGATDTQYF. The CDR3 nucleotides read TGTGCCTGGGCCGGGACTAGCGGGGCCACAGATACGCAGTATTTT.